The rows below give T cell receptor beta chains drawn from one sample of a study of cytomegalovirus exposure and HLA in healthy donors. The protocol was immunoSEQ multiplex PCR, while the TCRdb copy is restricted to in-frame clones and leaves out a portion. The sample records around 150,000 clones, roughly 70% being singletons. Specimen: PBMCs. Every receptor here comes from a woman between 35 and 50 years old in good health and CMV-seronegative. The conserved cysteine and the conserved F or W are not part of the CDR3 here. Each record gives: J gene, V gene, CDR3 protein.

>TRBJ2-2|TRBV2
ASSLEGNTGELF
>TRBJ2-3|TRBV5-1
ASSLAGTSGTVLDTQY
>TRBJ2-2|TRBV18
ASSPDRENTGELF
>TRBJ1-1|TRBV10-3
AIRGGSGTANTEAF
>TRBJ1-4|TRBV28
ASSFKGKEKLF
>TRBJ1-2|TRBV19
ASSIAEQLYGYT
>TRBJ1-5|TRBV6-5
ASSYAEKHQPQH
>TRBJ1-5|TRBV19
ASSIVSGPYSNQPQH
>TRBJ2-7|TRBV10-3
AISPDGILYEQY
>TRBJ1-1|TRBV2
ASSEGGFQVAEAF
>TRBJ2-5|TRBV5-4
ASSLERYQETQY
>TRBJ2-7|TRBV7-8
ASRSSRDRVYEQY
>TRBJ2-6|TRBV28
ASSPGQVWAGANVLT
>TRBJ1-1|TRBV19
ASSETGGRAEAF
>TRBJ1-1|TRBV2
ASARQLNTEAF
>TRBJ2-1|TRBV6-4
ASTPSGTSGRIAYNEQF
>TRBJ1-6|TRBV5-1
ASSPSAGDRSPLH
>TRBJ1-1|TRBV6-6
ASSYLQGDTEAF
>TRBJ1-1|TRBV7-9
ASSPRQKVTEAF
>TRBJ2-2|TRBV10-3
AISESRDKNTGELF
>TRBJ1-1|TRBV5-6
ASSPGTGNTEAF
>TRBJ1-6|TRBV25-1
ASSDLNSPLH
>TRBJ2-1|TRBV2
ASTQLAGQRYDEQF
>TRBJ2-5|TRBV28
ASSTPRGAGETQY
>TRBJ1-2|TRBV28
ASRRFRTALLTEGYT
>TRBJ2-1|TRBV5-1
ASSSSPGTSGNEQF
>TRBJ2-7|TRBV29-1
SVEGFGQGLYEQY
>TRBJ2-2|TRBV27
ASRPLAVTGELF
>TRBJ2-3|TRBV6-1
ASMSAGDSDTQY
>TRBJ1-1|TRBV10-1
ASSPGQGNTEAF
>TRBJ2-7|TRBV19
ASTQGGGQGSYEQY
>TRBJ2-7|TRBV11-2
ASSLLRGTGTTYEQY
>TRBJ2-5|TRBV5-1
ASSLAGGLMETQY
>TRBJ2-7|TRBV7-9
SSSLGTGPYEQY
>TRBJ1-5|TRBV9
ASSASEGVANQPQH
>TRBJ1-5|TRBV5-4
ASSLGGPTGGNQPQH
>TRBJ2-7|TRBV30
AWSVAGDYEQY
>TRBJ1-1|TRBV18
ASSPSQELNAEAF
>TRBJ1-1|TRBV7-2
ASSRGGGNTEAF
>TRBJ1-2|TRBV4-2
ASSQETGGGYT
>TRBJ2-7|TRBV2
ASGEYEQY
>TRBJ2-1|TRBV27
ASSLRSSYNEQF